The 20 T cell receptor beta chains reported below all come from one sample, sequenced in a study of T cell repertoires in cytomegalovirus infection. TCRdb passed the reads through MiXCR, listing each CDR3 protein once. Of around 330,000 distinct CDR3 sequences listed, roughly 16% were seen once; the top ten hold approximately 12%. Input material: PBMCs. The receptors originated from a human donor in good health (CMV status not recorded). Some clones in this sample may be carry-over from other donors' samples.

This clonotype showed up many times. V gene TRBV19 combines with J gene TRBJ1-1; D gene unclear. CDR1 LNHDA and CDR2 SQIVND come from the germline V gene (reference sequence). CDR3 length: 13 amino acids. Trimming shortened V by 7 bases and J by 2 bases, and 11 bases separated the two germline ends. This chain's CDR3 is CASIRRDNTEAFF. Written as DNA, the CDR3 is TGTGCCAGTATTCGGAGGGATAACACTGAAGCTTTCTTT.

Points on this clonotype: At one boundary the junction diverges from the germline segment, which might be a read error. The chain recombines TRBV28 with TRBJ1-6, with 7 bases that match TRBD1. Germline assignment: CDR1 MDHEN and CDR2 SYDVKM. This CDR3 spans 12 amino acids. CDR3: CASSPRWQGVDF. CDR3 in DNA: TGTGCCAGCAGTCCCCGGTGGCAGGGGGTAGACTTT.

The chain joins TRBV6-5 to TRBJ2-1; 12 bases agree with TRBD1. This CDR3 contains 15 residues. The germline gives CDR1 MNHEY, CDR2 SVGAGI. V was pared by 10 bases and J by 8 bases, with 12 bases of the junction left unmatched. DNA for the CDR3: TGTGCCACCTTTACCCGGGACAGGGGGCTCGATGAGCAGTTCTTC. Amino acids: CATFTRDRGLDEQFF.

Details on this clonotype: A read error is likely, as this CDR3 ends without the conserved phenylalanine or tryptophan. The chain is built from TRBV18 and TRBJ1-1, with D unresolved. V was trimmed by 1 base and J by 0 bases, leaving 15 bases between them. The CDR3 runs to 17 residues. CDR1 KGHSH and CDR2 LQKENI come from the germline V gene. CDR3 residues: CASSPLAQATLNTEAFS. The CDR3 nucleotides are TGTGCCAGCTCACCACTGGCTCAGGCTACTCTGAACACTGAAGCTTTCTCT.

V and J are TRBV12-3 or TRBV12-4 and TRBJ1-6, with no clear D. The CDR3 runs to 13 residues. Trimming pared 2 bases from V and 10 bases from J, leaving 9 bases between. The CDR3 nucleotides read TGTGCCAGCAGTTTACGTGCCCACTCACCCCTCCACTTT. Translation: CASSLRAHSPLHF.

This clonotype was counted ten times or more. V gene TRBV19 combines with J gene TRBJ2-7; no clear D. Trimming left V 7 bases short and J 7 bases short, with 20 bases between. The germline V gene encodes CDR1 LNHDA and CDR2 SQIVND (reference sequence). The CDR3 extends over 14 amino acids. The CDR3 spells CASNNIGGFGEQYF. For the CDR3, the DNA is TGTGCCAGTAACAACATCGGCGGATTCGGTGAGCAGTACTTC.

The table lists this clonotype with a few counts. It is unclear where the CDR3 begins or ends on the DNA, so no DNA is shown, and the CDR3 is as TCRdb lists it. CDR3 residues: CASSFPPGRGHFGEAFF. The rearrangement joins TRBV7-9 to TRBJ1-1; the D segment call TRBD1 is taken from the table without a DNA check. The CDR3 spans 17 amino acids, including both terminal residues. CDR1 and CDR2 from the germline V gene are SEHNR and FQNEAQ (reference sequence).

This clonotype was counted only a few times. The rearrangement joins TRBV10-3 to TRBJ2-1; 7 bases match TRBD2. Per the germline V gene, CDR1 is ENHRY and CDR2 is SYGVKD. V lost 2 bases to trimming and J lost 5 bases; unmatched junction nucleotides: 18. This CDR3 is 19 amino acids long. The DNA for the CDR3 is TGTGCCATCAGTGAGCCCCGGGGGAGGGGCCGCAACGTCGACAATGAGCAGTTCTTC. This encodes CAISEPRGRGRNVDNEQFF.

This clonotype was counted a few times. The J gene is TRBJ2-7, the V gene TRBV2, with D perhaps assigned TRBD1 or TRBD2 (5 bases each). The CDR3 is 15 amino acids. Trimming pared 6 bases from V and 6 bases from J, leaving 21 bases between. Germline V gene data show CDR1 as SNHLY and CDR2 as FYNNEI. The CDR3 region is CASSAEGQGLLEQYF. The CDR3 DNA reads TGTGCCAGCAGCGCTGAGGGTCAGGGCCTCCTCGAGCAGTACTTC.

Written as DNA, the CDR3 is TGTGCCAGCAGTCTAGAAAGGGAGAGCTATGGCTACACCTTC. Translated: CASSLERESYGYTF. The chain carries TRBV6-2 or TRBV6-3 and TRBJ1-2, with D unclear. This CDR3 contains 14 residues. Germline V gene data show CDR1 as MNHEY and CDR2 as SVGEGT. The V end lost 5 bases, the J end lost 4 bases, and 14 bases lay between the germline ends.

The genes are TRBV2 and TRBJ2-4; D possibly corresponds to TRBD1 (5 bases). Germline lookup yields CDR1 SNHLY and CDR2 FYNNEI. This CDR3 is 11 amino acids long. Trimming pared 8 bases from V and 15 bases from J, leaving 17 bases between. This chain's CDR3 is CASGPRVNPYF. CDR3 coding DNA: TGTGCCAGCGGCCCCAGGGTTAATCCGTACTTC.

This sequence joins TRBV2 and TRBJ1-2; 7 nucleotides align to TRBD1. CDR3 length: 15 amino acids. Germline assignment: CDR1 SNHLY and CDR2 FYNNEI. V lost 4 bases and J lost 4; bases outside the gene matches: 9. The CDR3 spells CASSADRPRSYGYTF. Here the CDR3 DNA reads TGTGCCAGCAGTGCGGACAGGCCTCGCTCCTATGGCTACACCTTC. Drawing the rest from reference TRBV2 and TRBJ1-2, the complete variable domain is EPEVTQTPSHQVTQMGQEVILRCVPISNHLYFYWYRQILGQKVEFLVSFYNNEISEKSEIFDDQFSVERPDGSNFTLKIRSTKLEDSAMYFCASSADRPRSYGYTFGSGTRLTVV.

This clonotype appeared a few times. The CDR3 region has the DNA TGTGCCAGCAGTGAGGGTGGGGTCGACGAGCAGTACTTC. Translation gives CASSEGGVDEQYF. This chain uses TRBV2 with TRBJ2-7; D gene unclear. The CDR3 has 13 amino acids. The ends were cut back, 3 bases at V and 5 bases at J, with 11 bases in the middle. Per germline, CDR1 SNHLY and CDR2 FYNNEI. The full variable domain, completed using reference TRBV2 and TRBJ2-7, is EPEVTQTPSHQVTQMGQEVILRCVPISNHLYFYWYRQILGQKVEFLVSFYNNEISEKSEIFDDQFSVERPDGSNFTLKIRSTKLEDSAMYFCASSEGGVDEQYFGPGTRLTVT.

The V call is TRBV12-3 or TRBV12-4, the J call TRBJ2-7; D may correspond to TRBD1 or TRBD2 (5 bases each). V shed 6 bases and J shed 2 bases, with 17 bases lying between them. This CDR3 comprises 15 residues. The CDR3 region has the DNA TGTGCCAGCAGCAACCAGGGACGGAGCACCTACGAGCAGTACTTC. Protein sequence: CASSNQGRSTYEQYF.

A few counts support this clonotype. CDR3 in DNA: TGCAGTGCGGGGGACTATAGCAATCAGCCCCAGCATTTT. Translated: CSAGDYSNQPQHF. J is TRBJ1-5 and V is TRBV20-1, with D maybe TRBD1 (5 bases). Germline loops: CDR1 DFQATT, CDR2 SNEGSKA (reference sequence). V was cut by 6 bases and J by 0 bases, with 9 bases left in between. This CDR3 contains 13 residues.

This clonotype occurred many times. This chain connects TRBV7-2 to TRBJ1-4, with D perhaps matching TRBD1 (5 bases). The CDR3 sequence is 14 residues long. Per the germline V gene, CDR1 is SGHTA and CDR2 is FQGNSA. V dropped 0 bases and J dropped 12 bases, with 14 bases sitting between them. The CDR3 sequence: CASSLALIGAQLFF. The CDR3, as DNA: TGTGCCAGCAGCTTAGCGCTAATAGGGGCTCAACTGTTTTTT.

This clonotype came up many times. V gene TRBV7-2 combines with J gene TRBJ2-7; 11 bases are shared with TRBD1. This CDR3 region has 16 residues. Trimming removed 0 bases from V and 3 bases from J; junction bases left unmatched: 4. Germline V gives CDR1 SGHTA, CDR2 FQGNSA. CDR3 residues: CASSLARGQGGYEQYF. The CDR3 DNA reads as TGTGCCAGCAGCTTAGCGAGGGGACAGGGGGGCTACGAGCAGTACTTC. The whole variable domain, remainder taken from reference TRBV7-2 and TRBJ2-7, is GAGVSQSPSNKVTEKGKDVELRCDPISGHTALYWYRQSLGQGLEFLIYFQGNSAPDKSGLPSDRFSAERTGGSVSTLTIQRTQQEDSAVYLCASSLARGQGGYEQYFGPGTRLTVT.

CDR3: CASSTNGHKVDSGYTF. CDR3 coding DNA: TGTGCCAGTAGTACTAACGGACATAAAGTGGACTCGGGCTACACCTTC. V usage is TRBV19 and J usage is TRBJ1-2, with D maybe TRBD1 (5 bases). The CDR3 consists of 16 residues. CDR1 and CDR2 (germline): LNHDA, SQIVND (reference sequence). V gave up 4 bases and J gave up 8 bases, with 23 bases separating them.

V usage is TRBV7-9 and J usage is TRBJ1-4; D is perhaps TRBD1 (6 bases). Germline loops: CDR1 SEHNR, CDR2 FQNEAQ (reference sequence). The length of the CDR3 is 14 residues. V lost 5 bases and J 7 bases, leaving 14 bases between the germline ends. The CDR3 sequence: CASSATGASEKLFF. The CDR3 DNA reads as TGTGCCAGCAGCGCGACGGGGGCGAGTGAAAAACTGTTTTTT.

On this clonotype: With a much larger clone just one base away, this may be a read error. This CDR3 fails to terminate in the conserved phenylalanine or tryptophan, so it likely reflects a read error. The CDR3 DNA follows: TGTGCCAGCAGCTTAGTCCCCGGTTACAGGGAGACCCAGTACTGC. It translates to CASSLVPGYRETQYC. The chain combines TRBV7-2 with TRBJ2-5, with D maybe TRBD1 (5 bases). The germline V gene has CDR1 SGHTA and CDR2 FQGNSA. The CDR3 consists of 15 residues. Between the trimmed V and J ends, which lost 1 base and 5 bases, there was a span of 14 bases.